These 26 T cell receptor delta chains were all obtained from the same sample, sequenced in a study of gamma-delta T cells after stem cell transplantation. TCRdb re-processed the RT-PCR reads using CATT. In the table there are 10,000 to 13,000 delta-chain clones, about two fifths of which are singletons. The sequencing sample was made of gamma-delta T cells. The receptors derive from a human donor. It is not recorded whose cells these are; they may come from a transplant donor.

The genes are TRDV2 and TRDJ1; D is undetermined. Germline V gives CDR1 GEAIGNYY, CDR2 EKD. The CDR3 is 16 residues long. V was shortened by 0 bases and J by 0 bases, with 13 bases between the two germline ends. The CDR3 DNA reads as TGTGCCTGTGACACCGGTTGGCCCGATTACACCGATAAACTCATCTTT. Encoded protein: CACDTGWPDYTDKLIF.

Here the CDR3 DNA reads TGTGCTTCCTGCTTGCCTTCCTACTGGGGGATACCAAATGATACCGATAAACTCATCTTT. Amino acid sequence: CASCLPSYWGIPNDTDKLIF. V usage is TRDV3 and J usage is TRDJ1; 12 positions match TRDD3. This CDR3 is 20 amino acids long. Germline assignment: CDR1 TVYSNPD and CDR2 GDNSRS (reference sequence).

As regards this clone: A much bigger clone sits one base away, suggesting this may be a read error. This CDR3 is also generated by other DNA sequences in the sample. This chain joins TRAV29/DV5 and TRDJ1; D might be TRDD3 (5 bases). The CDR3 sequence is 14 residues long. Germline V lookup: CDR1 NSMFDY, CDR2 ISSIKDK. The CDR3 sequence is CAASGVLYTDKLIF. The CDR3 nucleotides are TGTGCTGCAAGTGGGGTTTTGTACACCGATAAACTCATCTTT.

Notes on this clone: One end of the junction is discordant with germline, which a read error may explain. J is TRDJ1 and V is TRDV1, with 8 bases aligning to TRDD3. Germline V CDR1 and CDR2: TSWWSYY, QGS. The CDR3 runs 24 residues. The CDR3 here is CALGELKVPSLTGGTCEDTDKLIF. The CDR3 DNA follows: TGTGCCCTTGGGGAACTAAAGGTTCCCTCCCTGACTGGGGGGACGTGTGAAGACACCGATAAACTCATCTTT.

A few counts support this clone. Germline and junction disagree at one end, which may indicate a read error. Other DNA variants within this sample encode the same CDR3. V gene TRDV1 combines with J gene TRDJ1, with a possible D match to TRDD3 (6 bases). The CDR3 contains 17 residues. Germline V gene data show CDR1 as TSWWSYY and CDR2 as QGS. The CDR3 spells CALGEGTWGGYTDKLIF. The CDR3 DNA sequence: TGTGCTCTTGGGGAAGGGACATGGGGGGGTTACACCGATAAACTCATCTTC.

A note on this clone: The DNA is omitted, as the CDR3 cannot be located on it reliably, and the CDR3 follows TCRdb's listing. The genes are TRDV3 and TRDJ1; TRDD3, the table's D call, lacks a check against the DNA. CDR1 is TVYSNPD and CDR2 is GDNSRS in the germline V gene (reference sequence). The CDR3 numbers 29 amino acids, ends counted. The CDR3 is CASAIGGEDSATYYCASAGIRGVTDKLIF.

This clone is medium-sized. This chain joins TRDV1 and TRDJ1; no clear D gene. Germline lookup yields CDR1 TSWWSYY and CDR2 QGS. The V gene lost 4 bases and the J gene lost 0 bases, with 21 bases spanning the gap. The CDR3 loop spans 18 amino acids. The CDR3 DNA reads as TGTGCTCTTGGGGCTTTCCAGGCCGCGGGTGAATACACCGATAAACTCATCTTT. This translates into CALGAFQAAGEYTDKLIF.

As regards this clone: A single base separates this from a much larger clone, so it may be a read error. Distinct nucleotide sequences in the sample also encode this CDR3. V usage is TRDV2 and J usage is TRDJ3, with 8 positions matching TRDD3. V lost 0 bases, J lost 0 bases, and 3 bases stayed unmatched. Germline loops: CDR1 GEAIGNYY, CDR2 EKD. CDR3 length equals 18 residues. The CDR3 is CACDTTGGYSWDTRQMFF. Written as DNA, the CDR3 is TGTGCCTGTGACACCACTGGGGGCTACTCCTGGGACACCCGACAGATGTTTTTC.

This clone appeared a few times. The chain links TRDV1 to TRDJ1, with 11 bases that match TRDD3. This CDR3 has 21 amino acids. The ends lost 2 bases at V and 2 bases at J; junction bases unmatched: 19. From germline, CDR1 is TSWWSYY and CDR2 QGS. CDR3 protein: CALGEKGASRWGIRKTDKLIF. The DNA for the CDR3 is TGTGCTCTTGGGGAAAAAGGGGCTAGTAGGTGGGGGATACGGAAGACCGATAAACTCATCTTT.

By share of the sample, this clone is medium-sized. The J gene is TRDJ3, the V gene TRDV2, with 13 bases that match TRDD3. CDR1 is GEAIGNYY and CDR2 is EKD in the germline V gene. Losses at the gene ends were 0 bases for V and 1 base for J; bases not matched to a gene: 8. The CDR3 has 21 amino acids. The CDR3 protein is CACDTVRYWGIRSWDTRQMFF. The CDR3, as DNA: TGTGCCTGTGACACCGTTCGGTACTGGGGGATACGTTCCTGGGACACCCGACAGATGTTTTTC.

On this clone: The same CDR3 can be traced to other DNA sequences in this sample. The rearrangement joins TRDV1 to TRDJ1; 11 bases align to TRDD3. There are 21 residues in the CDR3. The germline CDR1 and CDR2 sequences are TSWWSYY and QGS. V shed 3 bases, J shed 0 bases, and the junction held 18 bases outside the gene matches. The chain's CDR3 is CALGELYRYWGITAYTDKLIF. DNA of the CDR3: TGTGCTCTTGGGGAGTTATACCGGTACTGGGGGATAACCGCATACACCGATAAACTCATCTTT.

The CDR3 coding sequence is TGTGCCTATGTGTTGGGTGACCACACCGATAAACTCATCTTT. The encoded protein is CAYVLGDHTDKLIF. This rearrangement joins TRDV3 to TRDJ1; D unclear. The germline V gene encodes CDR1 TVYSNPD and CDR2 GDNSRS (reference sequence). This CDR3 is 14 amino acids long. Deletions cut 4 bases from V and 0 bases from J, with 15 bases between.

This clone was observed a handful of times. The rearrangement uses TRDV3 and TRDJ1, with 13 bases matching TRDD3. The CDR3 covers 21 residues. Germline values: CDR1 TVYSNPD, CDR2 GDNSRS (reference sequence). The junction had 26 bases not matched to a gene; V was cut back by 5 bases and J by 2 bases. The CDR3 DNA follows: TGTGCCCTTCGAATTCAGCGTACTGGGGGATACGCACCAAAGGGGACCGATAAACTCATCTTT. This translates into CALRIQRTGGYAPKGTDKLIF.

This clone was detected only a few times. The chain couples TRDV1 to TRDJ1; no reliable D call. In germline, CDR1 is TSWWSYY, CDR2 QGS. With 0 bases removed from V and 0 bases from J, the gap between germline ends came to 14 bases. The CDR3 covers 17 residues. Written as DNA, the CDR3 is TGTGCTCTTGGGGAACTACCATGTTCCGGTTACACCGATAAACTCATCTTT. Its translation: CALGELPCSGYTDKLIF.

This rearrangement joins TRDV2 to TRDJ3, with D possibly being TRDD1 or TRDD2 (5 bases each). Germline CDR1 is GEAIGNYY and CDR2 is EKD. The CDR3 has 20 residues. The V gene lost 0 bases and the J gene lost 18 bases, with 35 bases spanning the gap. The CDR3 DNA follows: TGTGCCTGTGACACCGTCCTTACCCCCTATAGTTCCTGTGACACCCGCCCGATGTTTTTC. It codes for CACDTVLTPYSSCDTRPMFF.

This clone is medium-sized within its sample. The chain's CDR3 is CACDSVYWGSAWDTRQMFF. As DNA, the CDR3 is TGTGCCTGTGATTCGGTGTACTGGGGATCGGCTTGGGACACCCGACAGATGTTTTTC. V is TRDV2 and J is TRDJ3; 7 bases are shared with TRDD3. This CDR3 has 19 amino acids. J lost 4 bases, V lost 4 bases, and 15 bases had no gene match. Germline V CDR1 and CDR2: GEAIGNYY, EKD.

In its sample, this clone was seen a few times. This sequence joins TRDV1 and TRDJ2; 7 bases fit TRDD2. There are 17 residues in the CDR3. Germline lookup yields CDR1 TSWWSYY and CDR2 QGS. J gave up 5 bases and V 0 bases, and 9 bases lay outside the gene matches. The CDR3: CALGELIPSWYTAQLFF. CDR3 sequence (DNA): TGTGCTCTTGGGGAACTGATCCCTTCCTGGTACACAGCACAACTCTTCTTT.

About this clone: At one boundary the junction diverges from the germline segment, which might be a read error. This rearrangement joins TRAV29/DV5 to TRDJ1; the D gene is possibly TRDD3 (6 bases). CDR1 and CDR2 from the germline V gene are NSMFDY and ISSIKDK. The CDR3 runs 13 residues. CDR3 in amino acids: CAASRDWEDNLIF. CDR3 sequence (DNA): TGTGCAGCCAGTCGCGACTGGGAGGATAACCTCATCTTT.

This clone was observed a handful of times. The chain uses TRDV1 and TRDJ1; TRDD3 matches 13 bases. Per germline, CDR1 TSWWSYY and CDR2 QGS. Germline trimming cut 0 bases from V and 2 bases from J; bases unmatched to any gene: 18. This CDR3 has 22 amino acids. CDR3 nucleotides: TGTGCTCTTGGGGAACTTCGAGAAACCGGTCACTGGGGGATACGGTGGACCGATAAACTCATCTTT. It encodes CALGELRETGHWGIRWTDKLIF.

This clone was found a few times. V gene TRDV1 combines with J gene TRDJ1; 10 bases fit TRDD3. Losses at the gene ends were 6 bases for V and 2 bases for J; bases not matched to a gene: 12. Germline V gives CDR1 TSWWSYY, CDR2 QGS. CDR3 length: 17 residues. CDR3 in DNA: TGTGCTCTTGGAGACGTACTGGGGGATGACTGGACCGATAAACTCATCTTT. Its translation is CALGDVLGDDWTDKLIF.

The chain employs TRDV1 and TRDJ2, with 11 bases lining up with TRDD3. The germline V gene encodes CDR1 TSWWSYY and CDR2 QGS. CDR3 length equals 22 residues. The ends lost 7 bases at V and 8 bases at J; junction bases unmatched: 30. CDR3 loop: CALEQFSLLCCGGYARWAQLFF. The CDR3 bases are TGTGCTCTTGAGCAATTTTCCTTACTCTGTTGTGGGGGATACGCTCGCTGGGCACAACTCTTCTTT.

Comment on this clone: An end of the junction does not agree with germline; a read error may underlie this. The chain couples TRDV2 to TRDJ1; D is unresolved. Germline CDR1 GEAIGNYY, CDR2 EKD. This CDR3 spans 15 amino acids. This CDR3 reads CACDTGGLYTDNLIF. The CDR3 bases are TGTGCCTGTGACACCGGTGGGTTGTACACCGATAACCTCATCTTT.

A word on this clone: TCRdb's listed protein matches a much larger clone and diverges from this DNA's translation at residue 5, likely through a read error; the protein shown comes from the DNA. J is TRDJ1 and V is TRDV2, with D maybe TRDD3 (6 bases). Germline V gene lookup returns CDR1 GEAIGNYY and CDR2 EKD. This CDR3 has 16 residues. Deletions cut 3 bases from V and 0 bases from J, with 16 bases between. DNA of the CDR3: TGTGCCTGTGACTCGGTCCTTGGGGGTAACACCGATAAACTCATCTTT. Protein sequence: CACDSVLGGNTDKLIF.

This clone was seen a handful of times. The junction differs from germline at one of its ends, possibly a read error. In DNA form, the CDR3 reads TGTGCCTTTAAGGGTCGGTACTGGGATCCCTTGACAGCACAACCCTTCTTT. Translating it yields CAFKGRYWDPLTAQPFF. This chain uses TRDV3 with TRDJ2, with D perhaps TRDD3 (6 bases). The CDR3 loop spans 17 amino acids. The V gene's germline CDR1 is TVYSNPD and CDR2 GDNSRS (reference sequence).

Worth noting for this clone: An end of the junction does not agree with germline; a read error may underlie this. CDR3 nucleotides: TGTGCTCTTGGGGAATCCCTACCCCTACGTCTAGTGGGGGATCTGACAGCACGACTCTTCTTT. This gives the protein CALGESLPLRLVGDLTARLFF. The chain is built from TRDV1 and TRDJ2, with 8 bases identical to TRDD3. This CDR3 has 21 amino acids. Germline lookup yields CDR1 TSWWSYY and CDR2 QGS.

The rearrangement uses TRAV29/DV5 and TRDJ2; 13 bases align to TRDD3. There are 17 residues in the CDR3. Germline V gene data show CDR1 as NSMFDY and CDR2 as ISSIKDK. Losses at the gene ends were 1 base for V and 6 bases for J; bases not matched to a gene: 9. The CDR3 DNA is TGTGCAGCAAGCACCGTACTGGGGGATACGGGGGCAGCACAACTCTTCTTT. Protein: CAASTVLGDTGAAQLFF.